This T cell receptor beta chain was captured by sequencing in a study of blood T cells in healthy people across ages. The use of a sample-barcoded 5' primer and a J-beta primer mix characterized a second PCR of roughly 6 to 11 cycles. Paired-end reads containing CDR3 totaled no fewer than 2.5 million for each sample. A single record per CDR3 protein comes from TCRdb applying MiXCR to the 5' RACE reads. The sample includes over a million distinct CDR3 sequences, 40% to 45% seen only once; the top ten take over 15%. Germline assignment: CDR1 ENHRY and CDR2 SYGVKD. Trimming took 3 bases from V and 8 from J, leaving 22 bases between them. The CDR3 spans 17 residues. This clonotype appeared a few times. The antigen is not known. Whole-study results and caveats: Investigators treated diversity estimates from one million T cells as underestimates.

The chain is built from TRBV10-3 and TRBJ1-4; D perhaps matches TRBD1 (5 bases). The sequencing sample was made of blood. The sequence came from a woman aged 55-70 years in good health. The CDR3 sequence: CAISDPTSQGRGEKLFF. The CDR3 region has the DNA TGTGCCATCAGTGACCCGACAAGTCAGGGTCGAGGGGAAAAACTGTTTTTT.